This is a list of T cell receptor beta chains from one sample in a study of cytomegalovirus exposure and HLA in healthy donors. The assay was immunoSEQ multiplex PCR, and TCRdb's table has in-frame clones only and misses some. The repertoire holds some 270,000 clones, 65% to 90% seen once, with over 0.95% in the top ten. Source material: PBMCs. These receptors all stem from a woman aged 18-29 years in good health and CMV-seronegative. The CDR3 runs from the conserved cysteine through the conserved F or W. A D gene is named only where the DNA matches it firmly. The listing skips clone size in some rows; elsewhere it reads once, few, many or a size class.

cdr3_nt cdr3_aa v_call d_call clone_size j_call
TGTGCCAGCAGTTTAAATCAGGGAAACTATGGCTACACCTTC CASSLNQGNYGYTF TRBV7-2 . . TRBJ1-2
TGTGCCAGCAGTAGATCCGGGACTGAGCCCTACGAGCAGTACTTC CASSRSGTEPYEQYF TRBV6-1 . . TRBJ2-7
TGCAGCGGAGGACAGGGGGCGACTGAAGCTTTCTTT CSGGQGATEAFF TRBV29-1 TRBD1 . TRBJ1-1
TGTGCCAGCAGGACAGGGGCGGGCGAGCAGTACTTC CASRTGAGEQYF TRBV6-5 TRBD1 . TRBJ2-7
TGCGCCAGCAGCCAAACAGGGAAGGCTGGAAACACCATATATTTT CASSQTGKAGNTIYF TRBV4-1 . . TRBJ1-3
TGTGCCATTCCGACTAGCGGGAACACCGGGGAGCTGTTTTTT CAIPTSGNTGELFF TRBV7-9 TRBD2 once TRBJ2-2
TGTGCCAGCAGTTTACGGTCTGGTTGGGAGACCCAGTACTTC CASSLRSGWETQYF TRBV27 . . TRBJ2-5
TGTGCCAGCAGTTCGGGGGGGACTAATGAAAAACTGTTTTTT CASSSGGTNEKLFF TRBV28 . . TRBJ1-4
TGTGCCAGCAGTTTAGGTGGTGGTCCTATCTCAGATACGCAGTATTTT CASSLGGGPISDTQYF TRBV27 . . TRBJ2-3
TGTGCCAGCGGCCTTACACAGGGATCCGGTCAGCCCCAGCATTTT CASGLTQGSGQPQHF TRBV15 . . TRBJ1-5
TGCAGCGTTAGTGGGGGGACTAGCGGTTACTCCCTAGAGACCCAGTACTTC CSVSGGTSGYSLETQYF TRBV29-1 TRBD2 . TRBJ2-5
TGTGCCAGCAGCTTCGGACTGGCCTACGAGCAGTACTTC CASSFGLAYEQYF TRBV7-7 . . TRBJ2-7
TGTGCCAGCAGCTTGGGACTAGTCAATGACGCGCAGTATTTT CASSLGLVNDAQYF TRBV7-3 TRBD2 . TRBJ2-3
TGTGCCAGCAGCGCCCTCTCCGGGACACCTGTCTACGAGCAGTACTTC CASSALSGTPVYEQYF TRBV9 . . TRBJ2-7
TGTGCCAGCAGTTACTCCCTAGCAACCGGGGAGCTGTTTTTT CASSYSLATGELFF TRBV6-6 . . TRBJ2-2
TGTGCCAGCTCGGGGACTAGCGGGGGCAGCTCCTACGAGCAGTACTTC CASSGTSGGSSYEQYF TRBV18 TRBD2 many TRBJ2-7
TGCGCCAGCAGCTCTTCCGGGACAGGCGACACGAACACTGAAGCTTTCTTT CASSSSGTGDTNTEAFF TRBV5-1 TRBD1 once TRBJ1-1
TGCGCCAGCAGCGAACAGGGCCTCGGTGAAAAACTGTTTTTT CASSEQGLGEKLFF TRBV5-1 . . TRBJ1-4
TGTGCCAGCAGTGGTGTCGCGGGCCGGCTGGTGACCCAGTACTTC CASSGVAGRLVTQYF TRBV2 . . TRBJ2-5
TGTGCCTGGGTCCGGGACAGGGTCTATGGGGCCAACGTCCTGACTTTC CAWVRDRVYGANVLTF TRBV30 TRBD1 . TRBJ2-6
TGTGCCAGCAGCGCTGCGGTAGCGGGAACGAAAACCGGGGAGCTGTTTTTT CASSAAVAGTKTGELFF TRBV2 TRBD2 . TRBJ2-2
TGCGCCAGCAGCCAACCCCGACAGGTGCACAATGAGCAGTTCTTC CASSQPRQVHNEQFF TRBV4-1 . . TRBJ2-1
TGTGCCTGGAGTGTACTTCTGGGACAGGGAGTCGGAAACACCATATATTTT CAWSVLLGQGVGNTIYF TRBV30 TRBD1 . TRBJ1-3
TGTGCCGCCCGGGATCGGGCCTACAATGAGCAGTTCTTC CAARDRAYNEQFF TRBV27 . . TRBJ2-1
TGTGCCAGCAGCGCCAAAATACTAGCGGCCAACAATGAGCAGTTCTTC CASSAKILAANNEQFF TRBV9 TRBD2 . TRBJ2-1
TGTGCCAGCAGTGTACTTGGACAGGGGGCCACTGAAGCTTTCTTT CASSVLGQGATEAFF TRBV6-1 TRBD1 . TRBJ1-1
TGTGCCTGGGGATGGGAGACCTCTGGAAACACCATATATTTT CAWGWETSGNTIYF TRBV30 . . TRBJ1-3
TGTGCCAGCAGCTTAGTTGGGGGGGACGAATGTTTTCCTCAGTACTTC CASSLVGGDECFPQYF TRBV11-1 TRBD2 . TRBJ2-7
TGTGCCAGCAGTGATTATGAGGGAGATACGCAGTATTTT CASSDYEGDTQYF TRBV6-1 . few TRBJ2-3
TGTGCCAGCAGATTAGATGGGACAGGGTTGAGGCCCCTCCACTTT CASRLDGTGLRPLHF TRBV2 TRBD1 few TRBJ1-6
TGCGCCAGCAGCTTTAGCGGGGACTCCTACAATGAGCAGTTCTTC CASSFSGDSYNEQFF TRBV5-1 TRBD2 . TRBJ2-1
TGTGCCAGCAGCTTGGGGACTAGCGCGTATGAGCAGTTCTTC CASSLGTSAYEQFF TRBV7-9 TRBD2 . TRBJ2-1
TGTGCCAGCAGTTTAAGGAGGGACACTGAAGCTTTCTTT CASSLRRDTEAFF TRBV27 . few TRBJ1-1
TGTGCCAGCAGTTACTTAGAGGGGGCCAACGTCCTGACTTTC CASSYLEGANVLTF TRBV6-6 . few TRBJ2-6
TGCGCCAGCAGCCCTGGGACTAGCGGCTCCTACGAGCAGTACTTC CASSPGTSGSYEQYF TRBV4-1 TRBD2 . TRBJ2-7
TGTGCCAGCTCACCACCGGGACTAGCGGGAGACTACGAGCAGTACTTC CASSPPGLAGDYEQYF TRBV18 TRBD2 . TRBJ2-7
TGCGCCAGCAGCTTCCCGGGACAGGCCACCGGGGAGCTGTTTTTT CASSFPGQATGELFF TRBV5-1 TRBD1 . TRBJ2-2
TGTGCCAGCAGCCTCCGGGACAGCACTATCTACGAGCAGTACTTC CASSLRDSTIYEQYF TRBV6-6 TRBD1 . TRBJ2-7
TGTGCCTGGAGTGTACGTAACGGGAAAGCTTTCTTT CAWSVRNGKAFF TRBV30 . . TRBJ1-1
TGTGCCAGCAGCACCCTAGGACAGGGCCGAGGCTACGAGCAGTACTTC CASSTLGQGRGYEQYF TRBV11-3 TRBD1 . TRBJ2-7
TGTGCCAGTAGTATTCCGGACACCACTCCAAACAAGTACAATGAGCAGTTCTTC CASSIPDTTPNKYNEQFF TRBV19 . . TRBJ2-1
TGTGCCAGCAGTAGGGACAGGGGGCGGATTTATGGCTACACCTTC CASSRDRGRIYGYTF TRBV27 TRBD1 few TRBJ1-2
TGCAGCGGGTACCCCGGGACAGGCTCCTACAATGAGCAGTTCTTC CSGYPGTGSYNEQFF TRBV29-1 TRBD1 . TRBJ2-1
TGTGCCAGCACCTACGCGAAAACTAGCGGGGGGTACAATGAGCAGTTCTTC CASTYAKTSGGYNEQFF TRBV27 TRBD2 once TRBJ2-1
TGTGCCTGGCAAACAGGGGGGGACACTGAAGCTTTCTTT CAWQTGGDTEAFF TRBV30 TRBD1 . TRBJ1-1
TGTGCCAGCAGCTTAGCAGCGGGATTCGGCTACACCTTC CASSLAAGFGYTF TRBV11-2 . . TRBJ1-2
TGTGCCAGCAGTCGCCCCCCGGTTTACAATGAGCAGTTCTTC CASSRPPVYNEQFF TRBV27 . . TRBJ2-1
TGTGCCAGCAGTGAAGGGAGCACTCTCCCGCGCGAGCAGTACTTC CASSEGSTLPREQYF TRBV2 . once TRBJ2-7
TGTGCCAGTAAACTGAAGGGGAACTACGAGCAGTACTTC CASKLKGNYEQYF TRBV19 . . TRBJ2-7
TGTGCCAGCAGCTTAGCGAGTACAGGGAGATCTGAAAAACTGTTTTTT CASSLASTGRSEKLFF TRBV7-2 . . TRBJ1-4
TGCGCCAGCAGCCCGACCGGGACAGCCGATAGGGGCTACACCTTC CASSPTGTADRGYTF TRBV5-1 TRBD1 once TRBJ1-2
TGTGCCAGCATCAATCAGAGGGAGGAAAAACTGTTTTTT CASINQREEKLFF TRBV6-1 . . TRBJ1-4
TGCGCCAGCAGCTTGGATCCCGGGGGTCAGCCCCAGCATTTT CASSLDPGGQPQHF TRBV5-1 . . TRBJ1-5
TGTGCCAGCAGTTCCGACAGGGTAGGAACCTACGAGCAGTACTTC CASSSDRVGTYEQYF TRBV6-5 TRBD1 . TRBJ2-7
TGCAGCGTGACTGAGGGGGATTACAACTATGGCTACACCTTC CSVTEGDYNYGYTF TRBV29-1 . . TRBJ1-2
TGTGCCAGCAGCGTAGATTCGGTAAACACTGAAGCTTTCTTT CASSVDSVNTEAFF TRBV9 . . TRBJ1-1